These T cell receptor beta chains were read from a single sample in a study of cytomegalovirus exposure and HLA in healthy donors. Measured with immunoSEQ multiplex PCR; TCRdb has only the in-frame clones, and not every one. The table lists 90,000 to 120,000 clones, about 72% of them singletons, with more than 2% in the top ten. Sequences were obtained from PBMCs. The receptors stem from a man aged 18 to 29 in good health and CMV-seronegative. Both conserved end residues are part of each CDR3. The D gene is left open where the match is weak. Clone size is stated in some rows and not others, as once, few, many or a class when expanded.

few	TRBV6-5	TRBD1	TRBJ2-2	CASSLDRAGELFF	TGTGCCAGCAGTTTAGACAGGGCCGGGGAGCTGTTTTTT
.	TRBV7-6	.	TRBJ2-3	CASSLVAAASTDTQYF	TGTGCCAGCAGCTTAGTGGCAGCGGCAAGCACAGATACGCAGTATTTT
.	TRBV18	TRBD1	TRBJ1-5	CASSTNRGPQPQHF	TGTGCCAGCTCAACTAACAGGGGGCCTCAGCCCCAGCATTTT
.	TRBV9	TRBD2	TRBJ2-5	CASSEEEAGGLETQYF	TGTGCCAGCAGCGAGGAGGAAGCGGGGGGATTGGAGACCCAGTACTTC
.	TRBV28	.	TRBJ2-3	CASSLEAGLPDTQYF	TGTGCCAGCAGTTTAGAGGCAGGGCTACCAGATACGCAGTATTTT
few	TRBV5-1	TRBD1	TRBJ1-1	CASSSGTANTEAFF	TGCGCCAGCAGCTCCGGGACAGCGAACACTGAAGCTTTCTTT
few	TRBV28	.	TRBJ2-2	CASSLGGFGELFF	TGTGCCAGCAGTTTGGGGGGATTCGGGGAGCTGTTTTTT
few	TRBV7-9	.	TRBJ1-1	CASSLAGPNTEAFF	TGTGCCAGCAGCTTAGCGGGGCCTAACACTGAAGCTTTCTTT
few	TRBV2	TRBD1	TRBJ2-3	CASMGQEGTDTQYF	TGTGCCAGCATGGGACAGGAGGGCACAGATACGCAGTATTTT
.	TRBV10-2	TRBD1	TRBJ2-5	CASSPGQGPSYF	TGCGCCAGCAGTCCGGGACAGGGGCCATCGTACTTC
.	TRBV7-9	TRBD1	TRBJ2-5	CASSLQGAQETQYF	TGTGCCAGCAGCTTACAGGGGGCCCAAGAGACCCAGTACTTC
.	TRBV5-1	.	TRBJ2-3	CASSFGGGWRTQYF	TGCGCCAGCAGCTTTGGGGGAGGCTGGAGGACGCAGTATTTT
.	TRBV7-9	TRBD2	TRBJ2-3	CASSPRGGGGADTQYF	TGTGCCAGCAGCCCGCGGGGGGGCGGGGGCGCAGATACGCAGTATTTT
.	TRBV7-2	TRBD2	TRBJ2-7	CASRLAGGSYEQYF	TGTGCCAGCAGGTTAGCGGGGGGCTCCTACGAGCAGTACTTC
once	TRBV19	TRBD2	TRBJ2-7	CASKTSGGPYEQYF	TGTGCCAGTAAGACCTCGGGGGGGCCCTACGAGCAGTACTTC
.	TRBV5-1	TRBD1	TRBJ1-1	CASRYGQGGTEAFF	TGCGCCAGCAGATACGGACAGGGTGGAACTGAAGCTTTCTTT
.	TRBV5-1	.	TRBJ1-1	CASSSLGGGGSEAFF	TGCGCCAGCAGCTCCCTGGGGGGGGGCGGCTCTGAAGCTTTCTTT
.	TRBV11-2	TRBD2	TRBJ2-5	CASSFATGLAETQYF	TGTGCCAGCAGCTTCGCCACGGGACTAGCAGAGACCCAGTACTTC
.	TRBV29-1	.	TRBJ2-5	CSVEDHQGHMVEETQYF	TGCAGCGTTGAAGATCACCAGGGGCACATGGTCGAAGAGACCCAGTACTTC
.	TRBV19	TRBD1	TRBJ2-5	CASSILTPGGGETQYF	TGTGCCAGTAGTATCTTAACACCAGGGGGCGGAGAGACCCAGTACTTC
.	TRBV7-9	TRBD1	TRBJ2-7	CSSSRSDRGREQYF	TGTTCCAGCAGCCGCTCGGACAGGGGGCGCGAGCAGTACTTC
.	TRBV5-4	.	TRBJ2-5	CASSLVFEETQYF	TGTGCCAGCAGCTTGGTTTTCGAAGAGACCCAGTACTTC
.	TRBV5-1	.	TRBJ2-7	CASSSPYREEQYF	TGCGCCAGCAGCTCCCCCTACAGGGAGGAGCAGTACTTC
.	TRBV2	TRBD2	TRBJ2-7	CASSVGVRGDEQYF	TGTGCCAGCAGTGTGGGGGTGCGGGGGGACGAGCAGTACTTC
.	TRBV7-9	TRBD1	TRBJ2-7	CSSSSTQGAQYF	TGTTCCAGCAGCTCCACTCAGGGGGCGCAGTACTTC
.	TRBV6-1	.	TRBJ1-3	CASGLDGVSGNTIYF	TGTGCCAGCGGTCTTGACGGAGTCTCTGGAAACACCATATATTTT
.	TRBV27	TRBD1	TRBJ2-2	CASSLSNWTGDTGELFF	TGTGCCAGCAGTTTATCGAATTGGACAGGGGACACCGGGGAGCTGTTTTTT
.	TRBV5-1	TRBD1	TRBJ1-1	CASSQNQGQVNTEAFF	TGCGCCAGCAGCCAAAACCAGGGACAGGTGAACACTGAAGCTTTCTTT
few	TRBV27	.	TRBJ1-3	CASSPWTGISGNTIYF	TGTGCCAGCAGTCCCTGGACGGGGATCTCTGGAAACACCATATATTTT
.	TRBV7-2	TRBD1	TRBJ2-7	CASTRTGTYEQYF	TGTGCCAGCACCCGGACAGGGACGTACGAGCAGTACTTC
.	TRBV4-1	.	TRBJ2-5	CASSQVGEETQYF	TGCGCCAGCAGCCAAGTAGGGGAAGAGACCCAGTACTTC
few	TRBV5-1	TRBD1	TRBJ1-1	CASSLGQGFTEAFF	TGCGCCAGCAGCTTGGGACAGGGGTTTACTGAAGCTTTCTTT
.	TRBV6-5	TRBD1	TRBJ2-7	CASAGTDTYEQYF	TGTGCCAGCGCCGGGACAGATACCTACGAGCAGTACTTC
.	TRBV7-8	TRBD2	TRBJ2-3	CASSPGTSGVADTQYF	TGTGCCAGCAGTCCAGGGACTAGCGGGGTTGCAGATACGCAGTATTTT
.	TRBV5-5	TRBD1	TRBJ2-7	CASTRVRGLEQYF	TGTGCCAGCACCCGGGTCAGGGGGCTTGAGCAGTACTTC
.	TRBV7-6	.	TRBJ1-3	CASSPRYGNTIYF	TGTGCCAGCAGCCCGAGGTACGGAAACACCATATATTTT
.	TRBV27	.	TRBJ1-5	CASSRQQDGLNQPQHF	TGTGCCAGCAGTCGACAGCAGGACGGATTAAATCAGCCCCAGCATTTT
.	TRBV10-3	.	TRBJ2-7	CAIKETREQYF	TGTGCCATCAAAGAGACTCGCGAGCAGTACTTC
.	TRBV6-4	.	TRBJ2-3	CASSDKPGTDTQYF	TGTGCCAGCAGTGATAAGCCGGGCACAGATACGCAGTATTTT
.	TRBV2	.	TRBJ1-5	CASSERGYNQPQHF	TGTGCCAGCAGTGAAAGGGGTTACAATCAGCCCCAGCATTTT
.	TRBV4-2	TRBD1	TRBJ2-7	CASSQDQRRTGDYEQYF	TGTGCCAGCAGCCAAGATCAGCGCAGGACAGGGGATTACGAGCAGTACTTC
.	TRBV5-4	.	TRBJ2-3	CATGSLRPESDTQYF	TGTGCCACCGGGAGTTTACGCCCCGAGTCAGATACGCAGTATTTT
.	TRBV5-4	.	TRBJ2-5	CASSWGGGVRGETQYF	TGTGCCAGCAGCTGGGGTGGTGGCGTAAGGGGAGAGACCCAGTACTTC
.	TRBV5-4	TRBD1	TRBJ1-2	CASSLDRGPGYTF	TGTGCCAGCAGCTTGGACAGGGGGCCTGGCTACACCTTC
.	TRBV29-1	.	TRBJ2-7	CSVRDRFLEQYF	TGCAGCGTCCGAGACAGGTTCTTGGAGCAGTACTTC
.	TRBV28	.	TRBJ1-2	CATWPRRDNYGYTF	TGTGCCACCTGGCCGAGGCGGGACAACTATGGCTACACCTTC
.	TRBV4-2	.	TRBJ2-1	CASSQDSMGGPYNEQFF	TGTGCCAGCAGCCAAGATAGTATGGGGGGGCCCTACAATGAGCAGTTCTTC
.	TRBV4-3	.	TRBJ1-1	CASSQDSDWNTEAFF	TGCGCCAGCAGCCAGGACAGCGATTGGAACACTGAAGCTTTCTTT
.	TRBV9	.	TRBJ2-2	CASSGRPPGAELFF	TGTGCCAGCAGCGGAAGACCGCCCGGAGCGGAGCTGTTTTTT
.	TRBV5-1	TRBD2	TRBJ2-2	CASSLLRLAGVNTGELFF	TGCGCCAGCAGCTTGTTACGACTAGCGGGGGTTAACACCGGGGAGCTGTTTTTT
.	TRBV18	.	TRBJ2-7	CASSPPEIPGAYEQYF	TGTGCCAGCTCACCACCGGAGATCCCCGGGGCCTACGAGCAGTACTTC
few	TRBV6-1	.	TRBJ1-5	CASSHSDLGNQPQHF	TGTGCCAGCAGTCACAGTGATTTGGGCAATCAGCCCCAGCATTTT
.	TRBV7-9	.	TRBJ2-7	CASSFRGNQGEQYF	TGTGCCAGCAGCTTCCGAGGAAACCAGGGCGAGCAGTACTTC
.	TRBV4-2	.	TRBJ1-2	CASSQELGGAGENYGYTF	TGTGCCAGCAGCCAAGAGTTGGGGGGGGCAGGGGAAAACTATGGCTACACCTTC
.	TRBV19	.	TRBJ2-1	CASSKSGAGRYLEQFF	TGTGCCAGTAGTAAATCTGGGGCAGGGCGGTACCTTGAGCAGTTCTTC
.	TRBV7-7	TRBD1	TRBJ2-7	CASSAEAGGVYEQYF	TGTGCTAGCAGCGCCGAGGCAGGGGGTGTTTACGAGCAGTACTTC
few	TRBV19	.	TRBJ1-2	CASPRGYGYTF	TGTGCCAGCCCACGGGGGTATGGCTACACCTTC